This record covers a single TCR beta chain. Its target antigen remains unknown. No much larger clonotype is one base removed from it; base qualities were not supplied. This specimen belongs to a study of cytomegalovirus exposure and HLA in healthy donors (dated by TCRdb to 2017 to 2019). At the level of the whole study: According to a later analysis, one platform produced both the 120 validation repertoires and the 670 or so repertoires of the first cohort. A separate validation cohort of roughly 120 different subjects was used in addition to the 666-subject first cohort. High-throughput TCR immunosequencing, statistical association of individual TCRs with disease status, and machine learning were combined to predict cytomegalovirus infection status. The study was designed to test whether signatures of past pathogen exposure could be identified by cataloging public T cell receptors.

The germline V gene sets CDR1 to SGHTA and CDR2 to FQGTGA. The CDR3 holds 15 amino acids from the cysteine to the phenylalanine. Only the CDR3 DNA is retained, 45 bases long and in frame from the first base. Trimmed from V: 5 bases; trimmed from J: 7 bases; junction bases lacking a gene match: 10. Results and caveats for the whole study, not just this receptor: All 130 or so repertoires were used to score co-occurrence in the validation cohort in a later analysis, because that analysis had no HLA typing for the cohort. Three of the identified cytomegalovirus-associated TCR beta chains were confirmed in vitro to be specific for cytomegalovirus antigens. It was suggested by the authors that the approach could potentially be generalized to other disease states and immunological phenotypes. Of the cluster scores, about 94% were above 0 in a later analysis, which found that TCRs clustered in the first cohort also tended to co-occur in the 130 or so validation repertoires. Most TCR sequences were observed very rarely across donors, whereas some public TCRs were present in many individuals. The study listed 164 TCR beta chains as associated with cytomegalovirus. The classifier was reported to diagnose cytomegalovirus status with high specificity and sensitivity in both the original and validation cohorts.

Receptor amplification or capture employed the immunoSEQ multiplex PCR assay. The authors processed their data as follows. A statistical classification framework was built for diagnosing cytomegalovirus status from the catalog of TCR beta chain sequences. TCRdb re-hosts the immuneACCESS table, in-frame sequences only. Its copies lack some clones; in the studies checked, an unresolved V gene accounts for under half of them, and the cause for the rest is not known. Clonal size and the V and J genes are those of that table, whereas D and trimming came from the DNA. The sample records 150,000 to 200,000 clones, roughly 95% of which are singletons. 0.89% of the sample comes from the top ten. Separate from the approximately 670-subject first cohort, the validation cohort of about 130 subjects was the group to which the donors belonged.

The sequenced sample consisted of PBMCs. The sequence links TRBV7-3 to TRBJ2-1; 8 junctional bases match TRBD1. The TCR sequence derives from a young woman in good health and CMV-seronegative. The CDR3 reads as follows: CASSRAGQGWNEQFF. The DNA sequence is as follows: TGTGCCAGCAGCCGAGCAGGACAGGGTTGGAATGAGCAGTTCTTC.